One TCR beta chain is described in this entry. The sample originates from a study of blood T cell repertoires in COVID-19. Across the study: There were acute and convalescent COVID-19 samples, and they came from the United States, Italy and Spain. PBMCs, B-cell-depleted T cells, or T cells were the source of the cDNA or gDNA that made up the material.

This CDR3 region has 11 residues. V shed 5 bases and J shed 2 bases, with 3 bases lying between them. Germline CDR1 MNHEY, CDR2 SVGEGT. Original data processing: The assay estimated nucleated cells by amplifying reference gene primers. Sequenced by immunoSEQ multiplex PCR; TCRdb stores in-frame clones only, minus some. Clone size and V and J calls were adopted from that table, with D and trimming inferred from the DNA. Of about 300,000 clones in the sample, 85% to 90% are singletons; the top ten hold over 1%. Sample: peripheral blood. The chain recombines TRBV6-2 or TRBV6-3 with TRBJ2-5; no clear D. This clonotype originated in a man aged 65 to 79 with acute or convalescent COVID-19. DNA of the CDR3: TGTGCCAGCAGTCAACAAGAGACCCAGTACTTC. Residues: CASSQQETQYF.